The 14 T cell receptor beta chains presented below share a single source sample, sequenced in a study of blood T cell repertoires in COVID-19. Libraries were prepared by immunoSEQ multiplex PCR; TCRdb keeps only in-frame clonotypes and omits some of them. In the table there are roughly 170,000 clones, 80% to 90% of which are singletons. Sequenced sample: peripheral blood. Receptors originate from a man aged 65-85 years with active or convalescent COVID-19.

The chain links TRBV28 to TRBJ1-2; D perhaps matches TRBD1 (5 bases). The CDR3 extends over 16 amino acids. Trimming pared 2 bases from V and 6 bases from J, leaving 19 bases between. Looked up from germline, CDR1 is MDHEN and CDR2 is SYDVKM. The DNA for the CDR3 is TGTGCCAGCAGTTTACCCAACGGACATTCCAAGGATGGCTACACCTTC. This codes for CASSLPNGHSKDGYTF.

V and J are TRBV7-2 and TRBJ2-7; TRBD1 matches at 9 bases. The junction had 5 bases not matched to a gene; V was cut back by 6 bases and J by 2 bases. The CDR3 spans 14 residues. Germline values: CDR1 SGHTA, CDR2 FQGNSA. CDR3 amino acids: CASSQDRGAYEQYF. CDR3 bases: TGTGCCAGCAGTCAAGACAGGGGGGCCTACGAGCAGTACTTC.

CDR3 sequence: CAWRPGQGYQETQYF. The CDR3 bases are TGTGCCTGGAGGCCGGGACAGGGGTATCAAGAGACCCAGTACTTC. The V and J genes are TRBV30 and TRBJ2-5; 10 bases match TRBD1. Germline CDR1 is GTSNPN and CDR2 is SVGIG (reference sequence). After removal of 3 bases from V and 2 bases from J, the junction contained 6 bases not matched to a gene. This CDR3 is built from 15 residues.

V usage is TRBV4-3 and J usage is TRBJ1-2, with 9 nucleotides matching TRBD1. J gave up 0 bases and V 2 bases, and 7 bases lay outside the gene matches. Germline V lookup: CDR1 LGHNA, CDR2 YSLEER. CDR3 length equals 17 residues. DNA for the CDR3: TGCGCCAGCAGCCAATCCCGGGACAGGGCGACTAACTATGGCTACACCTTC. It yields the protein CASSQSRDRATNYGYTF.

This chain joins TRBV6-5 and TRBJ1-2; possible D gene TRBD1, 6 bases. The germline gives CDR1 MNHEY, CDR2 SVGAGI. This CDR3 has 13 amino acids. The germline V and J ends were trimmed by 6 bases and 3 bases, with 11 bases remaining between them. The CDR3 nucleotides read TGTGCCAGCAGGGCGCAGGGGTACTATGGCTACACCTTC. Translated, it gives CASRAQGYYGYTF.

The chain has TRBV28 and TRBJ1-5; 8 bases match TRBD1. The CDR3 spans 15 residues. CDR1 is MDHEN, CDR2 SYDVKM, per germline. V was clipped by 5 bases and J by 4 bases; unmatched bases: 7. CDR3 residues: CASSPGTGINQPQHF. The CDR3 DNA sequence: TGTGCCAGCAGTCCCGGGACAGGTATTAATCAGCCCCAGCATTTT.

This clone has only one observation. The genes are TRBV4-2 and TRBJ2-3; 11 bases are a match to TRBD2. The germline gives CDR1 LGHNA, CDR2 YNFKEQ. The trim removed 2 bases at V and 2 bases at J, leaving 3 bases unmatched. CDR3 size: 16 residues. In DNA form, the CDR3 reads TGTGCCAGCAGCCAACTAGCGGGGGGCGACACAGATACGCAGTATTTT. Translation: CASSQLAGGDTDTQYF.

The gene calls are TRBV15 and TRBJ1-5, with D unclear. There are 18 residues in the CDR3. Trimming shortened V by 0 bases and J by 4 bases, and 19 bases separated the two germline ends. Germline V gene data show CDR1 as LNHNV and CDR2 as YYDKDF (reference sequence). The CDR3 DNA sequence: TGTGCCACCAGCAGAGATCGCATCCGAGGACTACGGAATCAGCCCCAGCATTTT. As protein: CATSRDRIRGLRNQPQHF.

This clone was found a few times. The chain links TRBV2 to TRBJ1-3, with TRBD1 as a possible D gene (5 bases). Trimming took 4 bases from V and 1 from J, leaving 8 bases between them. The V gene's germline CDR1 is SNHLY and CDR2 FYNNEI. This CDR3 has 14 amino acids. This CDR3 is CASSGGRSGNTIYF. CDR3 DNA sequence: TGTGCCAGCAGTGGGGGCAGGTCTGGAAACACCATATATTTT.

The gene calls are TRBV18 and TRBJ2-7, with 9 bases fitting TRBD2. Per germline, CDR1 KGHSH and CDR2 LQKENI. This CDR3 has 15 residues. After removal of 0 bases from V and 4 bases from J, the junction contained 4 bases not matched to a gene. In nucleotides, the CDR3 is TGTGCCAGCTCACCACCTAGCGGGAGTGGGTACGAGCAGTACTTC. This gives the protein CASSPPSGSGYEQYF.

The chain carries TRBV29-1 and TRBJ1-2; D uncertain. Trimming pared 2 bases from V and 2 bases from J, leaving 21 bases between. The CDR3 runs 17 residues. CDR1 is SQVTM and CDR2 is ANQGSEA in the germline V gene. The CDR3 is CSVEPIARPRGNYGYTF. The CDR3 DNA reads as TGCAGCGTTGAACCCATCGCGAGACCGCGAGGAAACTATGGCTACACCTTC. Supplemented by reference TRBV29-1 and TRBJ1-2, the full variable domain reads SAVISQKPSRDICQRGTSLTIQCQVDSQVTMMFWYRQQPGQSLTLIATANQGSEATYESGFVIDKFPISRPNLTFSTLTVSNMSPEDSSIYLCSVEPIARPRGNYGYTFGSGTRLTVV.

This clone was recorded a few times. The chain carries TRBV29-1 and TRBJ2-7, with TRBD1 matching 9 bases. V lost 6 bases, J lost 2 bases, and 8 bases stayed unmatched. The CDR3 consists of 14 residues. Germline CDR1 reads SQVTM; CDR2 reads ANQGSEA. Here the CDR3 DNA reads TGCAGCGTGATATACAGGGGGCTCACCTACGAGCAGTACTTC. This translates into CSVIYRGLTYEQYF.

V gene TRBV30 combines with J gene TRBJ2-2; possible D gene TRBD2, 6 bases. Germline V gene sequence: CDR1 GTSNPN, CDR2 SVGIG (reference sequence). With 0 bases removed from V and 5 bases from J, the gap between germline ends came to 25 bases. The CDR3 has 19 amino acids. The CDR3 is CAWSVIRVVGAGNTGELFF. The CDR3 DNA reads TGTGCCTGGAGTGTAATCAGGGTGGTGGGTGCGGGAAATACCGGGGAGCTGTTTTTT.

This clone showed up just once. The genes are TRBV9 and TRBJ1-5; 10 nucleotides agree with TRBD1. This CDR3 contains 16 residues. Germline-derived CDR1 and CDR2 are SGDLS and YYNGEE. With V trimmed by 3 bases and J by 7 bases, 10 bases remained unmatched. CDR3 sequence reads: CASSAGPGQGPQPQHF. The DNA for the CDR3 is TGTGCCAGCAGCGCTGGACCGGGACAGGGGCCCCAGCCCCAGCATTTT.